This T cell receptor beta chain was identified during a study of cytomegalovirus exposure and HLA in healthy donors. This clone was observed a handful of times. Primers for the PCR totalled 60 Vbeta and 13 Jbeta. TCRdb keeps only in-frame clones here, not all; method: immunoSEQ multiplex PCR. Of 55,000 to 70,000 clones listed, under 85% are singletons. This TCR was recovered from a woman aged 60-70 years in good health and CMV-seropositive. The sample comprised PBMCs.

The CDR3 protein is CASRRDRESPLHF. The CDR3 nucleotides are TGTGCCAGCAGGCGGGACAGGGAATCACCCCTCCACTTT. V is TRBV6-1 and J is TRBJ1-6; 9 bases line up with TRBD1. V was clipped by 6 bases and J by 10 bases; unmatched bases: 4. This CDR3 contains 13 residues. In germline, CDR1 is MNHNS, CDR2 SASEGT.